This T cell receptor (beta chain) was profiled in a study of blood T cell repertoires in COVID-19. About the research overall: The United States, Italy and Spain supplied acute and convalescent COVID-19 samples.

In the authors' methods: Amplification of reference gene primers provided the estimated nucleated cell counts. TCRdb's copy holds only in-frame clones and misses some; the assay was immunoSEQ multiplex PCR. The D gene and trimming were derived from the DNA, and the V and J assignments and clone size from that table. Of a few hundred thousand clones listed, more than 90% were seen once; the top ten hold less than 20%. Participants reported their clinical history, and cohort assignment relied on those reports. Cohort 3 recovered donors had two negative PCRs, clearance, or symptom resolution. Germline CDR1 is LGHDT and CDR2 is YNNKEL (reference sequence). Trimming shortened V by 0 bases and J by 0 bases, and 9 bases separated the two germline ends. The CDR3 is 15 amino acids.

The sequence derives from a woman between 25 and 40 years old who had recovered from COVID-19. Specimen: PBMCs or T cells enriched from blood (not recorded which). The rearrangement uses TRBV3-1 (or the pseudogene TRBV3-2) and TRBJ2-7; D remains unclear. This CDR3 reads CASSQDSLHSYEQYF. Here the CDR3 DNA reads TGTGCCAGCAGCCAAGACTCACTACACTCCTACGAGCAGTACTTC.